This TCR beta chain was sequenced during a study of cytomegalovirus exposure and HLA in healthy donors. Trimming cost V 7 bases and J 1 base, with 10 bases left between them. This CDR3 region has 14 residues. Germline V gene data show CDR1 as LNHDA and CDR2 as SQIVND (reference sequence). As for this clone: Its matching antigen is unknown.

Study results and caveats: Rare TCR sequences predominated, though certain public TCRs were found in many donors. A few V segments could not be told apart, such as TRBV6-2 and TRBV6-3, and were left out.

The PCR employed 60 Vbeta primers together with 13 Jbeta primers. Measured with immunoSEQ multiplex PCR; TCRdb has only the in-frame clones, and not every one. The repertoire has about 130,000 clones, around 78% of them found once; the top ten carry less than 4.5%. The chain joins TRBV19 to TRBJ2-2; D is ambiguous. This clonotype was sampled from a man between 35 and 55 years old in good health and CMV-seronegative. The specimen was PBMCs. The CDR3 loop is CASKIVGNTGELFF. CDR3 nucleotides: TGTGCCAGTAAAATCGTCGGGAACACCGGGGAGCTGTTTTTT.